This T cell receptor beta chain was profiled in a study of OX40 agonist ivuxolimab in advanced cancers. About the research overall: Three patients, one with hepatocellular carcinoma and two with cutaneous melanoma, responded partially.

In its sample, this clone was seen a few times. Its antigen is not identified. Findings and caveats of the study: The study found that CD8+ T cells averaged more expanded clones than CD4+.

This CDR3 contains 13 residues. CDR1 is SNHLY, CDR2 FYNNEI, per germline. The V gene lost 10 bases and the J gene lost 6 bases, with 16 bases spanning the gap. Here immunoSEQ multiplex PCR was the method, and the copy in TCRdb shows in-frame clones only, minus some. The sample consists of fewer than 80,000 clones, about nine tenths of them appearing once. The chain has TRBV2 and TRBJ1-5; D is possibly TRBD1 (6 bases). The starting material was CD4+ or CD8+ T cells sorted from blood, obtained in a trial of the OX40 agonist ivuxolimab. The receptor comes from an adult with an advanced solid tumor such as melanoma, head and neck, liver or kidney cancer. The CDR3 DNA sequence: TGTGCCACTAGGGGGACAATTGGTCAGCCCCAGCATTTT. Encoded protein: CATRGTIGQPQHF.